Each of the 3 T cell receptor beta chains below was sequenced from the same sample in a study of blood T cell repertoires in COVID-19. Using immunoSEQ multiplex PCR, the repertoire was profiled, and TCRdb retains in-frame clones only, with some absent. The sample yields 65,000 to 90,000 clones, over 75% seen once. The sample taken for sequencing was peripheral blood. These receptor sequences come from a woman between 18 and 29 years old with acute or convalescent COVID-19.

The chain recombines TRBV7-9 with TRBJ2-7; 13 bases line up with TRBD2. Unmatched junction bases numbered 10, after V lost 5 bases and J lost 6 bases. From germline, CDR1 is SEHNR and CDR2 FQNEAQ (reference sequence). This CDR3 has 16 amino acids. The CDR3 loop is CASSRTWTSGSSEQYF. The CDR3 bases are TGTGCCAGCAGCCGAACCTGGACTAGCGGGAGTTCCGAGCAGTACTTC.

The gene calls are TRBV10-1 and TRBJ2-5, with TRBD2 matching 9 bases. Germline V CDR1 and CDR2: WNHNN, SYGVQD (reference sequence). The V segment lost 5 bases and the J segment 5 bases; nucleotides outside the gene matches: 6. The CDR3 consists of 14 residues. Written as DNA, the CDR3 is TGCGCCAGCAGTTCTAGCGGGGACGTGGAGACCCAGTACTTC. Protein: CASSSSGDVETQYF.

The chain couples TRBV7-2 to TRBJ1-2, with TRBD1 matching 10 bases. The length of the CDR3 is 16 residues. Germline loops: CDR1 SGHTA, CDR2 FQGNSA. The junction had 11 bases not matched to a gene; V was cut back by 5 bases and J by 5 bases. The CDR3 coding sequence is TGTGCCAGCAGCACAGAGCTGGACAGGGGGACATATGGCTACACCTTC. It is translated as CASSTELDRGTYGYTF.